The sequence of this T cell receptor (beta chain) was determined in a study of blood T cell repertoires in COVID-19. About the research overall: Whether acute or convalescent, the COVID-19 samples came from the United States, Italy and Spain.

Repertoires were generated with immunoSEQ multiplex PCR, while TCRdb's copy carries only in-frame clones and drops some. The sample lists 50,000 to 75,000 clones, about 90% occurring once. The material sequenced was peripheral blood. The TCR originated in an elderly man in a cohort sampled during active COVID-19.

In DNA form, the CDR3 reads TGTGCCAGCAGCGTAGAGGGACAGGCGCACTACGAGCAGTACTTC. As protein: CASSVEGQAHYEQYF. The chain joins TRBV9 to TRBJ2-7, with 8 bases identical to TRBD1. The length of the CDR3 is 15 residues. V trimming: 0 bases; J trimming: 3 bases; junction bases outside the gene matches: 5. Germline CDR1 reads SGDLS; CDR2 reads YYNGEE. The full variable domain, rest sourced from reference TRBV9 and TRBJ2-7, is DSGVTQTPKHLITATGQRVTLRCSPRSGDLSVYWYQQSLDQGLQFLIQYYNGEERAKGNILERFSAQQFPDLHSELNLSSLELGDSALYFCASSVEGQAHYEQYFGPGTRLTVT.